Following are 12 T cell receptor beta chains from one sample sequenced in a study of T cell responses to AZD1222 COVID-19 vaccine. The protocol was immunoSEQ multiplex PCR, while the TCRdb copy is restricted to in-frame clones and leaves out a portion. This table has roughly 33,000 clones, around 78% appearing once. The starting material was peripheral blood, obtained 28 days after the second AZD1222 dose. These receptors were taken from an adult who received the AZD1222 COVID-19 vaccine.

The V and J genes are TRBV6-6 and TRBJ1-2; a possible D gene is TRBD1 (6 bases). This CDR3 spans 13 amino acids. V was shortened by 6 bases and J by 1 base, with 9 bases between the two germline ends. CDR1 and CDR2 from the germline V gene are MNHNY and SVGAGI (reference sequence). This chain's CDR3 is CASSVDSNYGYTF. The CDR3 nucleotides read TGTGCCAGCAGCGTGGACAGTAACTATGGCTACACCTTC.

The chain links TRBV5-1 to TRBJ2-7, with no clear D. The CDR3 is made up of 13 amino acids. Germline CDR1 is SGHRS and CDR2 is YFSETQ. Trimming removed 0 bases at V and 3 bases at J, with 7 bases between. The CDR3 region is CASSLGAGYEQYF. For the CDR3, the DNA is TGCGCCAGCAGCTTGGGGGCCGGCTACGAGCAGTACTTC.

The genes are TRBV5-6 and TRBJ1-2; tentatively, D is TRBD1 (5 bases). From germline, CDR1 is SGHDT and CDR2 YYEEEE. Trimming took off 0 bases at V and 2 bases at J, with 11 bases between the two ends. The CDR3 covers 15 residues. The CDR3, as DNA: TGTGCCAGCAGCTTGGTGACAGTCTCGAACTATGGCTACACCTTC. As protein: CASSLVTVSNYGYTF.

This clone came up once. The CDR3 here is CASSSAGTSVPDTQYF. The CDR3 DNA reads as TGCGCCAGCAGCTCGGCCGGGACTAGCGTGCCAGATACGCAGTATTTT. The chain recombines TRBV5-1 with TRBJ2-3; 10 nucleotides line up with TRBD2. Germline V gene data show CDR1 as SGHRS and CDR2 as YFSETQ. This CDR3 contains 16 residues. After removal of 3 bases from V and 4 bases from J, the junction contained 8 bases not matched to a gene.

The chain combines TRBV5-1 with TRBJ2-7; no clear D gene. Germline CDR1 is SGHRS and CDR2 is YFSETQ. CDR3 length equals 14 residues. Trimming took off 4 bases at V and 9 bases at J, with 20 bases between the two ends. In nucleotides, the CDR3 is TGCGCCAGCAGCGTCCAACCCGGGCCCAAGCGGCAGTACTTC. Translated: CASSVQPGPKRQYF.

In this sample, this clone turned up a few times. The rearrangement links TRBV6-4 to TRBJ1-3; D remains unclear. Germline CDR1 and CDR2: MRHNA and SNTAGT. Deletions cut 6 bases from V and 0 bases from J, with 9 bases between. The CDR3 spans 14 residues. For the CDR3, the DNA is TGTGCCAGCAGGACCCCCGGCTCTGGAAACACCATATATTTT. Translation gives CASRTPGSGNTIYF.

The chain joins TRBV5-1 to TRBJ1-5; D call uncertain. The length of the CDR3 is 19 residues. Germline CDR1 is SGHRS and CDR2 is YFSETQ. The V end was cut by 3 bases, the J end by 0 bases, with 22 bases between. The CDR3 loop is CASSWGRRWGDRSNQPQHF. CDR3 coding DNA: TGCGCCAGCAGCTGGGGTAGGCGGTGGGGAGATCGTAGCAATCAGCCCCAGCATTTT.

The J gene is TRBJ1-4, the V gene TRBV16; D unresolved. Between the trimmed V and J ends, which lost 1 base and 7 bases, there was a span of 19 bases. The CDR3 is made up of 17 amino acids. In germline, CDR1 is KGHSY, CDR2 FQNENV. CDR3 sequence: CASSQLWEEESGEKLFF. For the CDR3, the DNA is TGTGCCAGCAGCCAATTGTGGGAGGAAGAGTCGGGTGAAAAACTGTTTTTT.

V gene TRBV30 combines with J gene TRBJ1-4; no definite D call. CDR3 length: 16 amino acids. Germline loops: CDR1 GTSNPN, CDR2 SVGIG (reference sequence). Trimming took 2 bases from V and 6 from J, leaving 19 bases between them. The CDR3 here is CAWSPPTLNYDEKLFF. The CDR3 DNA reads TGTGCCTGGAGTCCGCCTACATTGAACTATGATGAAAAACTGTTTTTT.

This clone was picked up a small number of times. This chain connects TRBV7-2 to TRBJ1-4, with 7 bases identical to TRBD1. The CDR3 runs to 15 residues. The germline gives CDR1 SGHTA, CDR2 FQGNSA. V lost 5 bases to trimming and J lost 5 bases; unmatched junction nucleotides: 8. The CDR3 reads CASSTNRGLNEKLFF. CDR3 DNA: TGTGCCAGCAGCACCAACAGGGGACTAAATGAAAAACTGTTTTTT.

The gene calls are TRBV4-1 and TRBJ2-1, with 15 bases fitting TRBD2. J was trimmed by 5 bases and V by 4 bases; bases with no gene match: 0. The length of the CDR3 is 15 residues. Looked up from germline, CDR1 is MGHRA and CDR2 is YSYEKL. The CDR3 here is CASSRTSGGDNEQFF. In DNA form, the CDR3 reads TGCGCCAGCAGCCGGACTAGCGGGGGGGACAATGAGCAGTTCTTC.

This chain joins TRBV9 and TRBJ2-1, with 11 nucleotides matching TRBD2. Germline V CDR1 and CDR2: SGDLS, YYNGEE. V shed 0 bases, J shed 12 bases, and the junction held 2 bases outside the gene matches. This CDR3 spans 13 amino acids. The CDR3 DNA reads TGTGCCAGCAGCGTAGACGGACTAGCGGGGCAGTTCTTC. Translation: CASSVDGLAGQFF.